This T cell receptor (beta chain) was documented in a study of blood T cells in healthy people across ages. Study-wide results and limits: Fewer expanded clones and more diversity marked long-lived versus aged donors.

J lost 4 bases, V lost 5 bases, and 9 bases had no gene match. Germline V gene sequence: CDR1 SGHTA, CDR2 FQGNSA. CDR3 length: 15 amino acids. A second PCR, run for 7 to 11 cycles, used a sample-barcoded 5' primer plus a J-beta primer mix. TCRdb analysed the 5' RACE reads with MiXCR anew, one entry per CDR3 protein. The sample has hundreds of thousands of distinct CDR3 sequences; around 62% are singletons. This clonotype appeared many times. Its specificity is not known. Sequenced: blood. This chain joins TRBV7-2 and TRBJ2-7, with 9 bases aligning to TRBD1. This sequence originates from a man aged 25-40 years in good health. For the CDR3, the DNA is TGTGCCAGCAGCCCCTCGTGGGACAGGGTGTACGAGCAGTACTTC. Protein: CASSPSWDRVYEQYF.